The subject of this entry is one T cell receptor beta chain. Its antigen target is currently unknown. The record has no base qualities; no much larger clone is one base away. Instrument on record: Illumina HiSeq 2500. Quantitative 5'-RACE with molecular barcodes was used to prepare TCR beta libraries. Per the source publication's procedure: Disease-linked TCR variants were identified with a new computational method built on a probabilistic model of VDJ rearrangement. TCRdb handled the public reads itself, with Q25 trimming in fastp and clone calling in MiXCR, and kept productive beta chains. One record per CDR3 amino acid sequence lists the most common genes and DNA. TCRdb, not the original authors, processed these V and J calls. This sample gives some 90,000 distinct CDR3 sequences in total; 25% to 35% of them show up just once. Roughly 59% of the sample is taken by the ten largest. This entry belongs to a study of CD8 T cells in ankylosing spondylitis listed by TCRdb under 2017. Study-level background: T cell receptor beta repertoires were profiled in healthy donors and ankylosing spondylitis patients so that disease-linked TCR variants could be found. Peripheral blood samples were taken, and synovial fluid was additionally collected from ankylosing spondylitis patients. In total, the full study cohort was made up of 110 or so healthy donors and about two dozen ankylosing spondylitis patients. The investigation overall reported the following: Some of the motif variants had been reported before in the synovial fluid and blood of reactive arthritis patients, a finding that suggests common disease-initiation mechanisms. Blood from ankylosing spondylitis patients appeared to be characterized by a TCR beta motif made up of several highly homologous amino acid variants. The disease-linked clones were reported to be significantly enriched in matched synovial fluid samples from ankylosing spondylitis patients. The disease-linked clones showed a CD8+ phenotype and occurred at relatively low frequencies in peripheral blood.

Ends trimmed: V by 5 bases, J by 6 bases; bases unmatched to a gene: 7. Its CDR3 holds 14 amino acids, cysteine through phenylalanine. Just the 42-base CDR3 DNA is kept, in frame starting at base 1. Sequences SGHNT (CDR1) and YYREEE (CDR2) are obtained from the germline V gene (reference sequence). Sequences were obtained from blood, either unsorted or a sorted T cell fraction (not recorded which). The TCR comes from a male donor with ankylosing spondylitis or in good health (not recorded which). This sequence uses TRBV5-4 and TRBJ1-2; TRBD1 lines up with 10 middle nucleotides. The CDR3 loop reads CASRKSGTGDGYTF. The sequenced DNA: TGTGCCAGCAGGAAATCCGGGACAGGGGATGGCTACACCTTC.